This TCR beta chain came from a study of Ad26.COV2.S vaccination and SARS-CoV-2 variants. Study findings and constraints: Individuals receiving vaccine had higher spike-specific TCR breadth than placebo recipients did.

Comment on this clone: Its antigen is undetermined.

The junction had 3 bases not matched to a gene; V was cut back by 2 bases and J by 5 bases. The V gene's germline CDR1 is SNHLY and CDR2 FYNNEI. The CDR3 is 15 amino acids. Measured with immunoSEQ multiplex PCR; TCRdb has only the in-frame clones, and not every one. Of nearly 400,000 clones in the sample, over 75% are singletons; the top ten hold around 1.9%. Treatment reported: about 20 received Ad26.COV2.S at low or high dose, single or two shots; about 5 received placebo; per-sample allocation not given. On day 63 after the first injection, vaccine and placebo recipients gave samples. The gene calls are TRBV2 and TRBJ1-4, with 9 positions matching TRBD1. The source was peripheral blood, collected in a trial of Ad26.COV2.S vaccine versus placebo. The origin of this receptor is a person between 18 and 60 years old who received the Ad26.COV2.S COVID-19 vaccine or a placebo. CDR3 nucleotide sequence: TGTGCCAGCAGTGAATCCGGGACAGGGAATGAAAAACTGTTTTTT. This codes for CASSESGTGNEKLFF.